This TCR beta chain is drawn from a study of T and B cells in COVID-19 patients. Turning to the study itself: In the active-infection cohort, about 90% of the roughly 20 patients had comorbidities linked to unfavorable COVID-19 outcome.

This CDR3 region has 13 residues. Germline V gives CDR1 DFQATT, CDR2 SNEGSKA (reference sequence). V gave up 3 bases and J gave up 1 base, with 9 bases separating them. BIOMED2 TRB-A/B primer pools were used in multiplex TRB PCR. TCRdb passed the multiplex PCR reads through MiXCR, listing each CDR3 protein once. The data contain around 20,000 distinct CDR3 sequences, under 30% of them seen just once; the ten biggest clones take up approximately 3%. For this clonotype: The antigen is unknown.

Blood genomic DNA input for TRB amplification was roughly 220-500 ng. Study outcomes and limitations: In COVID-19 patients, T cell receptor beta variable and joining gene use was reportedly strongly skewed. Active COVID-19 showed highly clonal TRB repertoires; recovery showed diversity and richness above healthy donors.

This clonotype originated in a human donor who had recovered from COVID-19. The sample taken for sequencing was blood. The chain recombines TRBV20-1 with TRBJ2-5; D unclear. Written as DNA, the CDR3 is TGCAGTGCTAGTTGGACGGGCCAAGAGACCCAGTACTTC. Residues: CSASWTGQETQYF.